Presented here are 7 T cell receptor beta chains from one specimen sequenced in a study of shared clonotypes between healthy human individuals. The protocol was immunoSEQ multiplex PCR, while the TCRdb copy is restricted to in-frame clones and leaves out a portion. The sample holds about 960,000 clones, 76% seen once. Material: memory CD4+ T cells sorted from blood. Stated subset: CD45RA-negative fraction. These receptors came from a young man in good health.

This sequence joins TRBV21-1 and TRBJ2-7. TRBV21-1 is deemed a pseudogene. The CDR3 is 16 amino acids. The CDR3 sequence: CASSGGYGTLGTEQYF. In DNA form, the CDR3 reads TGTGCCAGCAGCGGCGGATATGGGACCCTGGGTACCGAGCAGTACTTC.

V and J are TRBV27 and TRBJ1-1; no firm D call. Germline CDR1 is MNHEY and CDR2 is SMNVEV (reference sequence). The CDR3 totals 14 residues. The V end was cut by 0 bases, the J end by 0 bases, with 5 bases between. The CDR3 loop is CASSLSSMNTEAFF. As DNA, the CDR3 is TGTGCCAGCAGTTTATCGAGCATGAACACTGAAGCTTTCTTT.

This clone was observed a single time. The gene calls are TRBV5-8 and TRBJ2-2, with D hard to call. With 3 bases removed from V and 6 bases from J, the gap between germline ends came to 12 bases. This CDR3 spans 14 amino acids. The germline gives CDR1 SGHTS, CDR2 YDEGEE. Here the CDR3 reads CASSSPMSPGELFF. CDR3 coding DNA: TGTGCCAGCAGCTCCCCAATGAGTCCCGGGGAGCTGTTTTTT.

In this sample, this clone turned up a few times. The chain joins TRBV11-2 to TRBJ2-7, with 7 positions matching TRBD2. V trimming: 3 bases; J trimming: 6 bases; junction bases outside the gene matches: 11. Per the germline V gene, CDR1 is SGHAT and CDR2 is FQNNGV. The CDR3 length is 15 residues. CDR3 nucleotide sequence: TGTGCCAGCAGCTTCCCAGCGGGACCCACGGCCGAGCAGTACTTC. Protein: CASSFPAGPTAEQYF.

The genes are TRBV13 and TRBJ1-5; D is possibly TRBD1 (6 bases). CDR3 length: 15 residues. Trimming removed 3 bases from V and 3 bases from J, with 12 bases in between. Germline lookup yields CDR1 PRHDT and CDR2 FYEKMQ (reference sequence). The CDR3 reads CASSFQGSNNQPQHF. The CDR3, as DNA: TGTGCCAGCAGCTTCCAGGGGTCCAACAATCAGCCCCAGCATTTT.

The chain has TRBV5-4 and TRBJ2-7; tentatively, D is TRBD1 or TRBD2 (6 bases each). The CDR3 runs to 15 residues. V lost 6 bases and J lost 2, with 18 bases in between. The germline V gene encodes CDR1 SGHNT and CDR2 YYREEE (reference sequence). The CDR3 DNA reads TGTGCCAGCAAAACGGGGGCTAGTAGCACCTACGAGCAGTACTTC. This sequence encodes CASKTGASSTYEQYF.

In this sample, this clone turned up a few times. The chain has TRBV5-6 and TRBJ1-6, with 9 bases that match TRBD1. Germline-derived CDR1 and CDR2 are SGHDT and YYEEEE. CDR3 size: 15 residues. V was pared by 4 bases and J by 8 bases, with 7 bases of the junction left unmatched. CDR3 loop: CASSAAGTGYSPLHF. The CDR3 DNA sequence: TGTGCCAGCAGCGCCGCCGGGACAGGGTATTCACCCCTCCACTTT.